The next 22 T cell receptor beta chains were all read from a single sample in a study of T cell responses to AZD1222 COVID-19 vaccine (dated by TCRdb to the early 2020s). According to the study, the label for this sample's time point signals: baseline before first vaccination. Libraries were prepared through the immunoSEQ multiplex PCR assay. TCRdb mirrors the immuneACCESS table, restricted to in-frame sequences. Some clones are absent from its copies; in checked studies, under half trace to an unresolved V gene, and the reason for the others is unknown. In this sample the table shows 100,000 or so clones, approximately 87% of which occur a single time. About 3.5% of the sample lies in the top ten. Sequenced here: peripheral blood, sampled on day 0 of AZD1222 vaccination. These TCRs come from an adult in good health.

The chain has TRBV27 and TRBJ2-1; D not resolved. Germline values: CDR1 MNHEY, CDR2 SMNVEV (reference sequence). The CDR3 extends over 13 amino acids. V was shortened by 6 bases and J by 3 bases, with 9 bases between the two germline ends. The CDR3 nucleotides are TGTGCCAGCAGCCCGGTAGACTACAATGAGCAGTTCTTC. Its protein product is CASSPVDYNEQFF.

V is TRBV4-1 and J is TRBJ1-6; D is uncertain. Between the trimmed V and J ends, which lost 1 base and 4 bases, there was a span of 14 bases. Germline CDR1 reads MGHRA; CDR2 reads YSYEKL. This CDR3 comprises 17 residues. Here the CDR3 DNA reads TGCGCCAGCAGCCAAGCTGTGGCAGTAGCTTATAATTCACCCCTCCACTTT. Translation: CASSQAVAVAYNSPLHF.

This clone has more than one count but fewer than ten. The gene calls are TRBV19 and TRBJ2-7; 9 bases map to TRBD2. The germline gives CDR1 LNHDA, CDR2 SQIVND (reference sequence). This CDR3 has 14 amino acids. J gave up 2 bases and V 2 bases, and 1 base lay outside the gene matches. The CDR3 DNA follows: TGTGCCAGTAGTATATCTAGCGGGACCTACGAGCAGTACTTC. Translating gives CASSISSGTYEQYF.

The V gene is TRBV7-9, the J gene TRBJ1-2; perhaps TRBD1 as D (6 bases). V lost 5 bases and J 2 bases, leaving 18 bases between the germline ends. Germline assignment: CDR1 SEHNR and CDR2 FQNEAQ (reference sequence). CDR3 length: 16 amino acids. The CDR3 DNA is TGTGCCAGCAGCGGACTTCGGGGGCGGGAGAACTATGGCTACACCTTC. This translates into CASSGLRGRENYGYTF.

This clone has just one count. This same CDR3 is encoded by further DNA sequences in the sample. This chain links TRBV7-2 with TRBJ2-5, with D unclear. CDR3 length equals 14 residues. Germline CDR1 and CDR2: SGHTA and FQGNSA. V lost 1 base, J lost 2 bases, and 8 bases lay in between. CDR3 in DNA: TGTGCCAGCAGCTTAGGCCAGCCTCAAGAGACCCAGTACTTC. Amino acid sequence: CASSLGQPQETQYF.

The V and J genes are TRBV5-4 and TRBJ1-1, with D tentatively TRBD1 (5 bases). The V end lost 0 bases, the J end lost 3 bases, and 9 bases lay between the germline ends. The germline V gene encodes CDR1 SGHNT and CDR2 YYREEE (reference sequence). This CDR3 spans 14 amino acids. CDR3 nucleotides: TGTGCCAGCAGCTTGGAGGGACGGCACACTGAAGCTTTCTTT. Its translation is CASSLEGRHTEAFF.

The genes are TRBV7-3 and TRBJ1-1; D call uncertain. CDR3 length equals 13 residues. Germline CDR1 SGHTA, CDR2 FQGTGA. Trimming pared 8 bases from V and 1 base from J, leaving 11 bases between. CDR3 nucleotides: TGTGCCAGCTCCCGGAGCGGGAACACTGAAGCTTTCTTT. Translated, it gives CASSRSGNTEAFF.

In its sample, this clone was seen a few times. The CDR3 reads CASSLTSLNEQFF. DNA of the CDR3: TGTGCCAGCAGCCTCACGTCCCTCAATGAGCAGTTCTTC. V usage is TRBV5-4 and J usage is TRBJ2-1; D is undetermined. In germline, CDR1 is SGHNT, CDR2 YYREEE (reference sequence). The ends were cut back, 4 bases at V and 6 bases at J, with 11 bases in the middle. This CDR3 spans 13 amino acids. Full variable domain (missing parts from reference TRBV5-4 and TRBJ2-1): ETGVTQSPTHLIKTRGQQVTLRCSSQSGHNTVSWYQQALGQGPQFIFQYYREEENGRGNFPPRFSGLQFPNYSSELNVNALELDDSALYLCASSLTSLNEQFFGPGTRLTVL.

The chain employs TRBV6-5 and TRBJ1-4, with 7 bases aligning to TRBD1. CDR3 length equals 14 residues. Germline V CDR1 and CDR2: MNHEY, SVGAGI. J lost 3 bases, V lost 6 bases, and 4 bases had no gene match. The CDR3 reads CASRFQGANEKLFF. CDR3 coding DNA: TGTGCCAGCAGGTTTCAGGGGGCTAATGAAAAACTGTTTTTT.

This rearrangement joins TRBV18 to TRBJ2-7; D not resolved. CDR3 length equals 15 residues. Between the trimmed V and J ends, which lost 2 bases and 3 bases, there was a span of 14 bases. The V gene's germline CDR1 is KGHSH and CDR2 LQKENI. The CDR3 loop reads CASSPVPGADYEQYF. CDR3 bases: TGTGCCAGCTCACCAGTGCCAGGAGCTGACTACGAGCAGTACTTC.

DNA for the CDR3: TGTGCCAGCAGCCCCCCGGGACAGATCTCTGGAAACACCATATATTTT. This codes for CASSPPGQISGNTIYF. The chain couples TRBV7-2 to TRBJ1-3; 7 bases line up with TRBD1. J was trimmed by 0 bases and V by 5 bases; bases with no gene match: 7. Per germline, CDR1 SGHTA and CDR2 FQGNSA. The CDR3 totals 16 residues.

The V call is TRBV7-2, the J call TRBJ2-7; 11 bases agree with TRBD1. The V segment lost 5 bases and the J segment 3 bases; nucleotides outside the gene matches: 12. The CDR3 loop spans 17 amino acids. Germline lookup yields CDR1 SGHTA and CDR2 FQGNSA. The CDR3 spells CASSTTGTGGGRYEQYF. The CDR3 DNA reads TGTGCCAGCAGCACAACCGGGACAGGGGGAGGACGCTACGAGCAGTACTTC.

The CDR3: CASSRVGTGGAGRGYTF. CDR3 nucleotide sequence: TGTGCCAGCAGCCGAGTAGGGACAGGGGGCGCCGGCCGTGGCTACACCTTC. The V call is TRBV4-2, the J call TRBJ1-2, with 12 nucleotides matching TRBD1. J gave up 7 bases and V 4 bases, and 13 bases lay outside the gene matches. There are 17 residues in the CDR3. Germline CDR1 is LGHNA and CDR2 is YNFKEQ.

This chain uses TRBV5-6 with TRBJ2-7, with 10 bases that match TRBD2. CDR3 length: 16 amino acids. Germline V lookup: CDR1 SGHDT, CDR2 YYEEEE. V lost 2 bases and J lost 2; bases outside the gene matches: 7. CDR3 nucleotide sequence: TGTGCCAGCAGCTTTTGGCAGCGGGGGGGGACCTACGAGCAGTACTTC. It translates to CASSFWQRGGTYEQYF. Full variable domain (rest looked up from reference TRBV5-6 and TRBJ2-7): DAGVTQSPTHLIKTRGQQVTLRCSPKSGHDTVSWYQQALGQGPQFIFQYYEEEERQRGNFPDRFSGHQFPNYSSELNVNALLLGDSALYLCASSFWQRGGTYEQYFGPGTRLTVT.

The chain links TRBV5-1 to TRBJ1-1; D not resolved. There are 9 residues in the CDR3. Trimming stripped 10 bases from V and 11 bases from J, with 12 bases between. Germline values: CDR1 SGHRS, CDR2 YFSETQ. CDR3 coding DNA: TGCGCCGGATCGAAACCGGCTTTCTTT. Its translation: CAGSKPAFF.

V is TRBV5-1 and J is TRBJ2-3, with 8 positions matching TRBD1. The CDR3 length is 15 residues. The germline CDR1 and CDR2 sequences are SGHRS and YFSETQ. V was clipped by 6 bases and J by 2 bases; unmatched bases: 8. CDR3 region: CASKSRTGFTDTQYF. Written as DNA, the CDR3 is TGCGCCAGCAAGTCCCGGACAGGGTTCACAGATACGCAGTATTTT.

The V and J genes are TRBV10-3 and TRBJ1-4, with TRBD1 matching 9 bases. This CDR3 region has 16 residues. V lost 4 bases, J lost 1 base, and 4 bases stayed unmatched. The germline gives CDR1 ENHRY, CDR2 SYGVKD. The CDR3 protein is CAISGGQGGTNEKLFF. For the CDR3, the DNA is TGTGCCATCAGTGGGGGACAGGGTGGAACTAATGAAAAACTGTTTTTT.

The chain links TRBV19 to TRBJ1-2; 8 nucleotides align to TRBD1. V was pared by 5 bases and J by 7 bases, with 6 bases of the junction left unmatched. The CDR3 contains 13 residues. The germline V gene has CDR1 LNHDA and CDR2 SQIVND (reference sequence). CDR3 region: CASSPGQGAGYTF. CDR3 DNA: TGTGCCAGTAGTCCCGGACAGGGCGCTGGCTACACCTTC.

The chain joins TRBV30 to TRBJ1-3; D is uncertain. Trimming cost V 7 bases and J 3 bases, with 10 bases left between them. CDR1 and CDR2 (germline): GTSNPN, SVGIG (reference sequence). The CDR3 is made up of 12 amino acids. The CDR3 sequence is CASIFYGNTIYF. Written as DNA, the CDR3 is TGTGCCTCAATCTTCTATGGAAACACCATATATTTT.

The rearrangement uses TRBV7-9 and TRBJ1-5; no firm D call. The CDR3 loop spans 13 amino acids. V was trimmed by 2 bases and J by 7 bases, leaving 9 bases between them. CDR1 is SEHNR, CDR2 FQNEAQ, per germline (reference sequence). CDR3 amino acids: CASSLFDDQPQHF. Written as DNA, the CDR3 is TGTGCCAGCAGCTTATTTGATGACCAGCCCCAGCATTTT.

This chain connects TRBV7-3 to TRBJ1-6; D is perhaps TRBD1 (5 bases). Germline-derived CDR1 and CDR2 are SGHTA and FQGTGA. V lost 1 base to trimming and J lost 6 bases, with 13 bases between them. The CDR3 runs to 16 residues. As DNA, the CDR3 is TGTGCCAGCAGCTTAAACGGGGGAGGCGTTAATTCACCCCTCCACTTT. Translating it yields CASSLNGGGVNSPLHF.

With regard to this clone: Different DNA sequences within this sample yield the same CDR3. The J gene is TRBJ1-5, the V gene TRBV7-2; perhaps TRBD1 as D (5 bases). Germline V CDR1 and CDR2: SGHTA, FQGNSA. Trimming left V 3 bases short and J 1 base short, with 10 bases between. This CDR3 has 15 residues. Here the CDR3 DNA reads TGTGCCAGCAGCTTGACCCGGGACAGCAATCAGCCCCAGCATTTT. Amino acids: CASSLTRDSNQPQHF.